This T cell receptor beta chain was sequenced in a study of blood T cell repertoires in COVID-19. On the study more broadly: Sample material is recorded as cDNA or gDNA derived from T cells, B-cell-depleted T cells, or PBMCs.

The data were produced by immunoSEQ multiplex PCR, yet TCRdb's version contains in-frame clones alone and is incomplete. The table includes roughly 320,000 clones, approximately 85% detected once. V was trimmed by 4 bases and J by 4 bases, leaving 13 bases between them. CDR3 length equals 15 residues. From germline, CDR1 is SGHAT and CDR2 FQNNGV. This chain links TRBV11-2 with TRBJ1-4; D is undetermined. The sequence derives from a human donor in a cohort sampled during active COVID-19. The sequenced sample consisted of peripheral blood. The CDR3 sequence: CASSYQSEVNEKLFF. The CDR3 bases are TGTGCCAGCAGCTACCAGTCGGAGGTTAATGAAAAACTGTTTTTT.